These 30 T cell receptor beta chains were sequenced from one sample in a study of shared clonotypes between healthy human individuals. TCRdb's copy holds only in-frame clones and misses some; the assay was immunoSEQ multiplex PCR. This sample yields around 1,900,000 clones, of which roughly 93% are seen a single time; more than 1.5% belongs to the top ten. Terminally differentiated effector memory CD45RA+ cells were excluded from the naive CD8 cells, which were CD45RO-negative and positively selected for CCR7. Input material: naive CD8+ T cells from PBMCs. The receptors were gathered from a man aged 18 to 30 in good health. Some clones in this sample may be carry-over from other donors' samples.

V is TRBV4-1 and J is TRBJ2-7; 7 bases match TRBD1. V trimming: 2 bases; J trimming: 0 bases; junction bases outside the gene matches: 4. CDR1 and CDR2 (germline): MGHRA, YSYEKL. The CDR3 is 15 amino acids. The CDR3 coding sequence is TGCGCCAGCAGCCAACAACAGGGGAGCTCCTACGAGCAGTACTTC. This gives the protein CASSQQQGSSYEQYF.

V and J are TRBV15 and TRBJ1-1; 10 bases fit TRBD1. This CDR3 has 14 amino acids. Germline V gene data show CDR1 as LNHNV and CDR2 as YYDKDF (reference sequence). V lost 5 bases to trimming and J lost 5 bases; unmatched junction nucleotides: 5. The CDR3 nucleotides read TGTGCCACCAGCGAGGGACAGGGGAGGACTGAAGCTTTCTTT. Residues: CATSEGQGRTEAFF.

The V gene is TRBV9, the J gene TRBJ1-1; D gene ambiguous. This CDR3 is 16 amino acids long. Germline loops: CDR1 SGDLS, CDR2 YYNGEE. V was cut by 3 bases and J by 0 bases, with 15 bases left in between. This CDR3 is CASSALTGFMNTEAFF. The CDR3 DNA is TGTGCCAGCAGCGCACTAACGGGGTTCATGAACACTGAAGCTTTCTTT.

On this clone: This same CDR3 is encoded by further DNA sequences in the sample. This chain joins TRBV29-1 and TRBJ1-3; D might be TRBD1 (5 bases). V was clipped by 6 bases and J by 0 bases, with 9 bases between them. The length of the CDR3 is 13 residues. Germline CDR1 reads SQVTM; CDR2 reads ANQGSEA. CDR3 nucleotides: TGCAGCGTCGTTGACAGCTCTGGAAACACCATATATTTT. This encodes CSVVDSSGNTIYF.

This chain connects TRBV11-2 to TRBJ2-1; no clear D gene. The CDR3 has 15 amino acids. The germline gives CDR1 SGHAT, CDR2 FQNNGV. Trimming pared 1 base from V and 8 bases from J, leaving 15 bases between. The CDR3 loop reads CASSLGVGQPDEQFF. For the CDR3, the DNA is TGTGCCAGCAGCTTAGGCGTAGGGCAACCGGATGAGCAGTTCTTC.

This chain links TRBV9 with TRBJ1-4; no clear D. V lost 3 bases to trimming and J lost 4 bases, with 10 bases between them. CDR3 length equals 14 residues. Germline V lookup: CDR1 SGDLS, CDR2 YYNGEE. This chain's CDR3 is CASSANRGNEKLFF. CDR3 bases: TGTGCCAGCAGCGCTAACCGGGGTAATGAAAAACTGTTTTTT.

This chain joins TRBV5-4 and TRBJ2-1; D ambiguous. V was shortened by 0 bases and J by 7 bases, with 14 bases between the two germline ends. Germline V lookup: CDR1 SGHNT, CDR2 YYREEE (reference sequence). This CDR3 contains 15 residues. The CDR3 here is CASSLASGSPNEQFF. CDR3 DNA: TGTGCCAGCAGCTTGGCTTCAGGATCGCCGAATGAGCAGTTCTTC.

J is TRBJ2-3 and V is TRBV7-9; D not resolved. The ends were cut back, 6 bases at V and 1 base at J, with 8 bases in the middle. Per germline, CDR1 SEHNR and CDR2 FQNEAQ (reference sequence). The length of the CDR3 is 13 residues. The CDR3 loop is CASSHSGTDTQYF. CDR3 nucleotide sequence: TGTGCCAGCAGTCACAGTGGCACAGATACGCAGTATTTT.

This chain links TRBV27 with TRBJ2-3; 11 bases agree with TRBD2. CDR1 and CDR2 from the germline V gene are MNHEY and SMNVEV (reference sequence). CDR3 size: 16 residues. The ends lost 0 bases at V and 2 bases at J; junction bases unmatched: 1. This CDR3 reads CASSLSLAGVTDTQYF. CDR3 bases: TGTGCCAGCAGTTTATCACTAGCGGGAGTCACAGATACGCAGTATTTT.

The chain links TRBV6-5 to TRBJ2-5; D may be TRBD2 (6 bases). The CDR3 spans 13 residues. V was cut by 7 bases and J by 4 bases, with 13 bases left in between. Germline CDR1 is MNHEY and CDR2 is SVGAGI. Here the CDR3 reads CASTNRRGETQYF. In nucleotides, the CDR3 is TGTGCCAGCACCAACAGGAGGGGAGAGACCCAGTACTTC.

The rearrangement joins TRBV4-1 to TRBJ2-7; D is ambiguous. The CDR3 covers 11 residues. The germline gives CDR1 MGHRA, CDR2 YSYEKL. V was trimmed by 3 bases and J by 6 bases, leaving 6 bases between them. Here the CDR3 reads CASSQTREQYF. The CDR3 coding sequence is TGCGCCAGCAGCCAGACCCGCGAGCAGTACTTC.

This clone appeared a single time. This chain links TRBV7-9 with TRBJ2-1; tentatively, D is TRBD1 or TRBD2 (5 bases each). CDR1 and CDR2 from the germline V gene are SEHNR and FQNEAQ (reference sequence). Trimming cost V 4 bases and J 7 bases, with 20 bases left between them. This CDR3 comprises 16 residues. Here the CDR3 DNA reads TGTGCCAGCAGCTCCCGGGACCCAAAAAACGTGAATGAGCAGTTCTTC. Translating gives CASSSRDPKNVNEQFF.

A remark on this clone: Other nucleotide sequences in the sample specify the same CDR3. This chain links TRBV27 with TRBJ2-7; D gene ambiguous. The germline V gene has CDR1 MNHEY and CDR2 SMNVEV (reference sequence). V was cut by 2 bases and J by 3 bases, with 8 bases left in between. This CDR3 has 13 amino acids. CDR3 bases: TGTGCCAGCAGTTTAGGTCTAAACTACGAGCAGTACTTC. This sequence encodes CASSLGLNYEQYF.

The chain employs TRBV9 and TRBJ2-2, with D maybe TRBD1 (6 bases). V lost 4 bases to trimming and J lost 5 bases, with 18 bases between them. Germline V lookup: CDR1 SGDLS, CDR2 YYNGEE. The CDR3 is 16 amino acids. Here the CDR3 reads CASSPLGAGGTGELFF. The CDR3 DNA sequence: TGTGCCAGCAGCCCGTTGGGGGCTGGGGGAACCGGGGAGCTGTTTTTT.

The CDR3: CASSIRTDLSYEQYF. Here the CDR3 DNA reads TGTGCCAGCAGCATCCGGACAGATCTTTCCTACGAGCAGTACTTC. J is TRBJ2-7 and V is TRBV5-4, with D possibly matching TRBD1 (6 bases). V lost 4 bases and J lost 1, with 15 bases in between. The CDR3 sequence is 15 residues long. Germline CDR1 SGHNT, CDR2 YYREEE (reference sequence).

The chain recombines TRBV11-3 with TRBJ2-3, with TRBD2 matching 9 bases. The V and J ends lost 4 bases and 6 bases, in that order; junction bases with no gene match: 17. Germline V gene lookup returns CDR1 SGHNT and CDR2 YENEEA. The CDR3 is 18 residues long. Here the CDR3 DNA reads TGTGCCAGCAGCTCCCGAACCCAGACTAGCGGTGGCTTGGATACGCAGTATTTT. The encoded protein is CASSSRTQTSGGLDTQYF.

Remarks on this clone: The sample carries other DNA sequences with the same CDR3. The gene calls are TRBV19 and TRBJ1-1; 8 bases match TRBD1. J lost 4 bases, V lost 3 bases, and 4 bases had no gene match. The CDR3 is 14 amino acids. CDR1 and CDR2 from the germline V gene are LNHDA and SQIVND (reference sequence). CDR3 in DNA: TGTGCCAGTAGTATTGGACAGGGAAGCACTGAAGCTTTCTTT. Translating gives CASSIGQGSTEAFF.

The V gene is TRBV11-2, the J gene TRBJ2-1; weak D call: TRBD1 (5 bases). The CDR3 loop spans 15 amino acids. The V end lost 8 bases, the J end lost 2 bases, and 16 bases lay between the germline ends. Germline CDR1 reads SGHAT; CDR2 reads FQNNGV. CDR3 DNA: TGTGCCAGCGTAGACAGTAGTACCCCCTACAATGAGCAGTTCTTC. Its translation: CASVDSSTPYNEQFF.

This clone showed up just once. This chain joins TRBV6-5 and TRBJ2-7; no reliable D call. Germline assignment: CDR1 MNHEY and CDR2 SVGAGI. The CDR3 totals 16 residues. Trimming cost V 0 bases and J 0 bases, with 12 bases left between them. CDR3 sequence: CASSYSPGKSSYEQYF. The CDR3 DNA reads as TGTGCCAGCAGTTACTCCCCTGGGAAGAGCTCCTACGAGCAGTACTTC.

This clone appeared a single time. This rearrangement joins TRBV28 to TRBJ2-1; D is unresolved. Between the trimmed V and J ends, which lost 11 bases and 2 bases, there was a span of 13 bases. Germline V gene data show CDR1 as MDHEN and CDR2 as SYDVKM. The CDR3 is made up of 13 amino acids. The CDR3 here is CALSTTTYNEQFF. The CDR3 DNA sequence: TGTGCCCTTTCTACGACGACCTACAATGAGCAGTTCTTC.

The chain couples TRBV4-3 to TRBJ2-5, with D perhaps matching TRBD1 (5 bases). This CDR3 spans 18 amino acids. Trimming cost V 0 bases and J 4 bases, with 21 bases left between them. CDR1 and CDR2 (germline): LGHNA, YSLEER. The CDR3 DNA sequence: TGCGCCAGCAGCCAAGACTTCAACCCTGGGGCACAAGGAGAGACCCAGTACTTC. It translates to CASSQDFNPGAQGETQYF.

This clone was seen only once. The CDR3 DNA reads as TGTGCCAGCAGTAACCCCGGGGCTGGCTACAATGAGCAGTTCTTC. It translates to CASSNPGAGYNEQFF. The chain joins TRBV6-5 to TRBJ2-1, with D perhaps matching TRBD1 or TRBD2 (5 bases each). Trimming took off 5 bases at V and 3 bases at J, with 14 bases between the two ends. The CDR3 has 15 amino acids. The V gene's germline CDR1 is MNHEY and CDR2 SVGAGI.

The CDR3 loop reads CASSSRGTAGELFF. CDR3 in DNA: TGTGCCAGCAGCTCCCGAGGGACCGCTGGGGAGCTGTTTTTT. V and J are TRBV11-2 and TRBJ2-2; the D call may be TRBD1 or TRBD2 (5 bases each). V lost 4 bases, J lost 8 bases, and 14 bases lay in between. Germline CDR1 SGHAT, CDR2 FQNNGV. This CDR3 comprises 14 residues.

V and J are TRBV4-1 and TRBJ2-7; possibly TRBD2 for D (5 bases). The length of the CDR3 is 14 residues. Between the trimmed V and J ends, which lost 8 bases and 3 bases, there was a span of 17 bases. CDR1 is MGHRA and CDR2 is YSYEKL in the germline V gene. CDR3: CASAPLEAYYEQYF. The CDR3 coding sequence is TGCGCCAGCGCCCCCCTGGAGGCATACTACGAGCAGTACTTC.

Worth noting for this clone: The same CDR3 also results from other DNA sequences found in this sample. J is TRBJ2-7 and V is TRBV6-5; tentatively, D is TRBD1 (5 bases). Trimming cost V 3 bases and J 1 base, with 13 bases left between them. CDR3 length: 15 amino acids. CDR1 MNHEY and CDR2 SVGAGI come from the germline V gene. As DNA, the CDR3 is TGTGCCAGCAGTTATGGGCAGGGCACATCCTACGAGCAGTACTTC. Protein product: CASSYGQGTSYEQYF.

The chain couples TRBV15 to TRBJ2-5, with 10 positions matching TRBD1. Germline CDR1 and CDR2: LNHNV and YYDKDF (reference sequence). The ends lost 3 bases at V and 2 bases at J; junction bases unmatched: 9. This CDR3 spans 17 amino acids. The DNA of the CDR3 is TGTGCCACCAGCAGGTACCGGGACAGGGGTTTACAAGAGACCCAGTACTTC. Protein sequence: CATSRYRDRGLQETQYF.

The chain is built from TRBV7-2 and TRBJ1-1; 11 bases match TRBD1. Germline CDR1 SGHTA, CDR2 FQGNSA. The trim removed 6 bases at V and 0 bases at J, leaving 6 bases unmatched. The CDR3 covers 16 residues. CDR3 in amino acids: CASRGRTGGLNTEAFF. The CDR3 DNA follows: TGTGCCAGCAGAGGTAGGACAGGGGGCCTGAACACTGAAGCTTTCTTT.

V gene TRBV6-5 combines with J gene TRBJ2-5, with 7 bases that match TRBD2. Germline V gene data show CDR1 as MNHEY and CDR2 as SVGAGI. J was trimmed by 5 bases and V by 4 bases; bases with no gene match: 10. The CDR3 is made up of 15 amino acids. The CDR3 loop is CASSWGLNSMETQYF. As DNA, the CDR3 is TGTGCCAGCAGTTGGGGACTAAACTCAATGGAGACCCAGTACTTC.

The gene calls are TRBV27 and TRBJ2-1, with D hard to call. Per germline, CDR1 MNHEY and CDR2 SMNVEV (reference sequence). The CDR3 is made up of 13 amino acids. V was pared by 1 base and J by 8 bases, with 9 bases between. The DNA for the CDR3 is TGTGCCAGCAGTTTATTGACGGGTGATGAGCAGTTCTTC. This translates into CASSLLTGDEQFF.

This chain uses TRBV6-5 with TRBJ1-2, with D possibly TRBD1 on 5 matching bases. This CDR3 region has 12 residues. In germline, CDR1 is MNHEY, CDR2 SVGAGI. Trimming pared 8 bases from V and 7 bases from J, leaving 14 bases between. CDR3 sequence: CASLDGTGGYTF. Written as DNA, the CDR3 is TGTGCCAGCCTGGACGGGACTGGTGGCTACACCTTC.